One and the same sample provided the 3 T cell receptor beta chains below, sequenced in a study of T cell changes during pregnancy in multiple sclerosis. The table came from immunoSEQ multiplex PCR; TCRdb's copy has only in-frame clones and leaves some out. The table records tens of thousands of clones, approximately 91% of them present only once. The specimen comprised peripheral blood, sampled in the second trimester of pregnancy. These receptors all come from a female donor with multiple sclerosis, enrolled in a pregnancy study.

The chain recombines TRBV29-1 with TRBJ1-4; 7 nucleotides line up with TRBD1. Per the germline V gene, CDR1 is SQVTM and CDR2 is ANQGSEA. The trim removed 5 bases at V and 8 bases at J, leaving 8 bases unmatched. The CDR3 is made up of 13 amino acids. For the CDR3, the DNA is TGCAGCGTTAAGGGGGCGAGTTACGAAAAACTGTTTTTT. It yields the protein CSVKGASYEKLFF. Together with reference TRBV29-1 and TRBJ1-4, the CDR3 gives the full variable domain: SAVISQKPSRDICQRGTSLTIQCQVDSQVTMMFWYRQQPGQSLTLIATANQGSEATYESGFVIDKFPISRPNLTFSTLTVSNMSPEDSSIYLCSVKGASYEKLFFGSGTQLSVL.

V gene TRBV5-1 combines with J gene TRBJ1-4; 8 nucleotides align to TRBD1. The length of the CDR3 is 16 residues. In germline, CDR1 is SGHRS, CDR2 YFSETQ. Trimming removed 2 bases from V and 6 bases from J; junction bases left unmatched: 9. CDR3 in amino acids: CASSFPQGAGDEKLFF. The CDR3 coding sequence is TGCGCCAGCAGCTTCCCTCAGGGGGCCGGAGATGAAAAACTGTTTTTT.

V is TRBV19 and J is TRBJ2-7; a weak D match, TRBD1 (5 bases). Trimming removed 4 bases at V and 3 bases at J, with 7 bases between. CDR3 length: 12 amino acids. Germline loops: CDR1 LNHDA, CDR2 SQIVND (reference sequence). CDR3 in DNA: TGTGCCAGTAGTACGGACAACTACGAGCAGTACTTC. Translated, it gives CASSTDNYEQYF.